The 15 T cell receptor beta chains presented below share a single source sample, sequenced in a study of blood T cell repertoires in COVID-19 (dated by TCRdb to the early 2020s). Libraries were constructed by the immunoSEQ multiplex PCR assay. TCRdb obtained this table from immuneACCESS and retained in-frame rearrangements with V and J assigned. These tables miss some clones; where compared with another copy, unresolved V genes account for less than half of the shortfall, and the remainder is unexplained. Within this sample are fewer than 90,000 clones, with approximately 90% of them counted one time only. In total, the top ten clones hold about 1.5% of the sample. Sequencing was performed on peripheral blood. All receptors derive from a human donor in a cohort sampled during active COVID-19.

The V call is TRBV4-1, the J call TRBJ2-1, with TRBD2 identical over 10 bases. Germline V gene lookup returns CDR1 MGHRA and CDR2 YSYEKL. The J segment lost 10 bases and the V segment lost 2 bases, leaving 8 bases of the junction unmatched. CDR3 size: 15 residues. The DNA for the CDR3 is TGCGCCAGCAGCCAACGGAGCGGGAGGGCCCCCGAGCAGTTCTTC. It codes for CASSQRSGRAPEQFF.

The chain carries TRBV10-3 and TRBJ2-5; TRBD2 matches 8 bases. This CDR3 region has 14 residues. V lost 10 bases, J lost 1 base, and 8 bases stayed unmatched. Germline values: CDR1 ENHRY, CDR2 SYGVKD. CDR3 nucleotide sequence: TGTGCCACCCGTACGGCGGGGGGCCAAGAGACCCAGTACTTC. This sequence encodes CATRTAGGQETQYF.

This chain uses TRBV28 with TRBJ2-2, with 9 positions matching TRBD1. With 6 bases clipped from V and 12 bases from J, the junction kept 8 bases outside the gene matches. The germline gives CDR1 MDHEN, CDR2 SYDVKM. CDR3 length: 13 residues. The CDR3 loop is CASSTPGQGQLFF. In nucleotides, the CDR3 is TGTGCCAGCAGCACTCCGGGACAGGGTCAGCTGTTTTTT.

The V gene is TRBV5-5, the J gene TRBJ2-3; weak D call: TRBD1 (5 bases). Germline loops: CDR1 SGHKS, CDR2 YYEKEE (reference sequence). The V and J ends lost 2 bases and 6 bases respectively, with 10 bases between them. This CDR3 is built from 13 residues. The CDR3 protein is CASSLRSGDTQYF. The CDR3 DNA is TGTGCCAGCAGCTTACGGTCAGGGGATACGCAGTATTTT. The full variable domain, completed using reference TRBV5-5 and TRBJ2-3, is DAGVTQSPTHLIKTRGQQVTLRCSPISGHKSVSWYQQVLGQGPQFIFQYYEKEERGRGNFPDRFSARQFPNYSSELNVNALLLGDSALYLCASSLRSGDTQYFGPGTRLTVL.

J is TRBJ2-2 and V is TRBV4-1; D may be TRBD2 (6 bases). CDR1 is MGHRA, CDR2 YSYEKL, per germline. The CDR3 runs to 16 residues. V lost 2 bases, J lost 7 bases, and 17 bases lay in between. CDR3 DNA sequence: TGCGCCAGCAGCCAATTCGTCGGGAGTAGGAACGGGGAGCTGTTTTTT. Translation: CASSQFVGSRNGELFF.

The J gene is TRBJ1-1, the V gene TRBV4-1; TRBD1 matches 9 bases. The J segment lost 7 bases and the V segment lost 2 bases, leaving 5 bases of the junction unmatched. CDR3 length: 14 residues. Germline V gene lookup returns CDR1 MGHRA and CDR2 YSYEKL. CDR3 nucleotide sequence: TGCGCCAGCAGCCAACCCGGGACAGGGTTTGAAGCTTTCTTT. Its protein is CASSQPGTGFEAFF.

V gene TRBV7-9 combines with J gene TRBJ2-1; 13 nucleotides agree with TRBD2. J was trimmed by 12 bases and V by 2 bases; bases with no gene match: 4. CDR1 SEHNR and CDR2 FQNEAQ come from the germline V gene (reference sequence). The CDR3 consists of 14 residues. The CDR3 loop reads CASSLTLAGGGQFF. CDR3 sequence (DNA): TGTGCCAGCAGCTTAACACTAGCGGGAGGGGGGCAGTTCTTC. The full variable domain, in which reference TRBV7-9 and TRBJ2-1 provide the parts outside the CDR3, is DTGVSQNPRHKITKRGQNVTFRCDPISEHNRLYWYRQTLGQGPEFLTYFQNEAQLEKSRLLSDRFSAERPKGSFSTLEIQRTEQGDSAMYLCASSLTLAGGGQFFGPGTRLTVL.

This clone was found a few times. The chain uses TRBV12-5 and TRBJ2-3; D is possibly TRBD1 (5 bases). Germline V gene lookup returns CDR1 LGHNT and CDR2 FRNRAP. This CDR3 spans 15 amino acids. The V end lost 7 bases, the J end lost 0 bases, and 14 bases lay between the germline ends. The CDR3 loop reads CASAPDIYSTDTQYF. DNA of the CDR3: TGTGCTAGTGCCCCGGACATTTATAGCACAGATACGCAGTATTTT. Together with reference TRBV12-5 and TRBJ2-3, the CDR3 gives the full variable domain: DARVTQTPRHKVTEMGQEVTMRCQPILGHNTVFWYRQTMMQGLELLAYFRNRAPLDDSGMPKDRFSAEMPDATLATLKIQPSEPRDSAVYFCASAPDIYSTDTQYFGPGTRLTVL.

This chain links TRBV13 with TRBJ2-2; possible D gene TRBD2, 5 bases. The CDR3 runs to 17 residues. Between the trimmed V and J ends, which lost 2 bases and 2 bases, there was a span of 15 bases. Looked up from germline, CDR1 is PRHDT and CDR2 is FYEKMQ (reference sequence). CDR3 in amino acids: CASSLIRGRDNTGELFF. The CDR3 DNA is TGTGCCAGCAGCTTAATACGGGGAAGGGATAACACCGGGGAGCTGTTTTTT.

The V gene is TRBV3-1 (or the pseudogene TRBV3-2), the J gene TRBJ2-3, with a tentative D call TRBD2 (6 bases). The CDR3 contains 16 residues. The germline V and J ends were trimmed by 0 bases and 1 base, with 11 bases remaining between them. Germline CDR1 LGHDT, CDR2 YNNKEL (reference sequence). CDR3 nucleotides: TGTGCCAGCAGCCAAGATCTTGGGGAGGGCACAGATACGCAGTATTTT. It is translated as CASSQDLGEGTDTQYF.

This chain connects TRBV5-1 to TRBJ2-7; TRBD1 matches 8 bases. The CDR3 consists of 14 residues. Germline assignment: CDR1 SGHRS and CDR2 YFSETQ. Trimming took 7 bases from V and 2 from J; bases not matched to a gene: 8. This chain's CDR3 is CASSGQGATYEQYF. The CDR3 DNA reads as TGCGCCAGCTCGGGCCAGGGGGCCACCTACGAGCAGTACTTC.

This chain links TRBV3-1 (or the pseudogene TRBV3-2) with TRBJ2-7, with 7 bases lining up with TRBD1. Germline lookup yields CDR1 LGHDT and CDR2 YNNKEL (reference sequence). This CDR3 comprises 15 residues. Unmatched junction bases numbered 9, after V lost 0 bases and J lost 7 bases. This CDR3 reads CASSQDTTGSGEQYF. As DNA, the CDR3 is TGTGCCAGCAGCCAAGATACGACAGGGTCTGGGGAGCAGTACTTC.

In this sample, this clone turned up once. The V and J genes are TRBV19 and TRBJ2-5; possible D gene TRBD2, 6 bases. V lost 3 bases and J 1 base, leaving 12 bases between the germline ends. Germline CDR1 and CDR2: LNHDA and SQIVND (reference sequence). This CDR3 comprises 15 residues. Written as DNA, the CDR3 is TGTGCCAGTAGTATTTTCTCCGGGAGCCAAGAGACCCAGTACTTC. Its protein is CASSIFSGSQETQYF.

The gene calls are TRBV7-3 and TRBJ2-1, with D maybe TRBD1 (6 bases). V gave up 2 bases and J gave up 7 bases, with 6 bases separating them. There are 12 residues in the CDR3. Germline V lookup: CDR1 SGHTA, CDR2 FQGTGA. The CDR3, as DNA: TGTGCCAGCAGCTTACAGGGGAATGAGCAGTTCTTC. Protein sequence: CASSLQGNEQFF.

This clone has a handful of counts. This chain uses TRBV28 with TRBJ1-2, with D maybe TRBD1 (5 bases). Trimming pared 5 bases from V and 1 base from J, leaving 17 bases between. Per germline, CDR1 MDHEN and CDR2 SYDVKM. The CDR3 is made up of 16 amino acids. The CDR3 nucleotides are TGTGCCAGCAGTCGGACGCCGGAGGGGAGTAACTATGGCTACACCTTC. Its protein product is CASSRTPEGSNYGYTF.